The sequence of this TCR beta chain was determined in a study of T cell responses to AZD1222 COVID-19 vaccine. The repertoire was sequenced with immunoSEQ multiplex PCR; TCRdb's copy has only in-frame clones and lacks some. The table records about 120,000 clones, 88% of them present only once. Germline-derived CDR1 and CDR2 are KGHSH and LQKENI. The ends were cut back, 6 bases at V and 2 bases at J, with 14 bases in the middle. This CDR3 is 15 amino acids long. The chain is built from TRBV18 and TRBJ2-1, with a possible D match to TRBD2 (6 bases). Here the sequenced sample was peripheral blood, taken on day 0 of AZD1222 vaccination. This TCR was recovered from an adult in good health. The CDR3 loop reads CASSRGGAPYNEQFF. DNA for the CDR3: TGTGCCAGCTCCCGGGGCGGGGCCCCCTACAATGAGCAGTTCTTC.